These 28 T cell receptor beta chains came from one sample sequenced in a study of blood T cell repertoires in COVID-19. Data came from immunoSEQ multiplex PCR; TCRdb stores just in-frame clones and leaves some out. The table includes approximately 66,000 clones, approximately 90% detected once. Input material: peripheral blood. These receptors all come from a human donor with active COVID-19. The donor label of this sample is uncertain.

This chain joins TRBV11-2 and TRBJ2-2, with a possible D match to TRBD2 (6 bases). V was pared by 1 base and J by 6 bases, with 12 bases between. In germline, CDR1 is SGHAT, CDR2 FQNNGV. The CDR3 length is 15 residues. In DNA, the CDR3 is TGTGCCAGCAGCTTAGTACTAGCAAATTCCGGGGAGCTGTTTTTT. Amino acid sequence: CASSLVLANSGELFF.

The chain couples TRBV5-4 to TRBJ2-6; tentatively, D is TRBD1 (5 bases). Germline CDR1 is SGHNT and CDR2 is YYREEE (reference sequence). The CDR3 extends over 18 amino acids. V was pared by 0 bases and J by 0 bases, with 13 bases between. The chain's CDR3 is CASSLVSQGISGANVLTF. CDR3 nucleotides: TGTGCCAGCAGCTTGGTGTCCCAGGGAATCTCTGGGGCCAACGTCCTGACTTTC.

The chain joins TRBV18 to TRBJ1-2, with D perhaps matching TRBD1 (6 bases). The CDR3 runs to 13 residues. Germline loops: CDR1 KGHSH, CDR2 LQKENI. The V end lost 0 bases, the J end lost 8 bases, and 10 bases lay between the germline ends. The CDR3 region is CASSPPSGVGYTF. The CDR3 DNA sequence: TGTGCCAGCTCACCACCCTCAGGGGTCGGCTACACCTTC.

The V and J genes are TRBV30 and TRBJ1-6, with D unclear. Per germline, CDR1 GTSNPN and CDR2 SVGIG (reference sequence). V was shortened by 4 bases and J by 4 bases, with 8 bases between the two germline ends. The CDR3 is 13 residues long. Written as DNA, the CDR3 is TGTGCCTGGAATCCAGGTTATAATTCACCCCTCCACTTT. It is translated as CAWNPGYNSPLHF.

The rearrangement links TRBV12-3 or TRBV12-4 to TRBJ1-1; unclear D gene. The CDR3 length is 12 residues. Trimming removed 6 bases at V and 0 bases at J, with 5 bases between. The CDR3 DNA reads TGTGCCAGCAGACAGCTGAACACTGAAGCTTTCTTT. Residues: CASRQLNTEAFF.

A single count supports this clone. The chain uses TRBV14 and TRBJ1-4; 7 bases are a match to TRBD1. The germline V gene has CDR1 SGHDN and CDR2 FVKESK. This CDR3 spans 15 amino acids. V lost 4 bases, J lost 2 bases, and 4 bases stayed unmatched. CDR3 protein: CASSLTTGTNEKLFF. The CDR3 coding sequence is TGTGCCAGCAGCCTCACGACAGGGACTAATGAAAAACTGTTTTTT.

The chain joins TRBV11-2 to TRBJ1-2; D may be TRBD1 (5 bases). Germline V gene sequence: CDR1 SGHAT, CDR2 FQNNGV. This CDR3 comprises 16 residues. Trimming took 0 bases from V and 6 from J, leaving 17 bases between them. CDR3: CASSLDLLGGFDGYTF. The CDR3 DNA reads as TGTGCCAGCAGCTTAGATCTGCTGGGGGGATTTGATGGCTACACCTTC.

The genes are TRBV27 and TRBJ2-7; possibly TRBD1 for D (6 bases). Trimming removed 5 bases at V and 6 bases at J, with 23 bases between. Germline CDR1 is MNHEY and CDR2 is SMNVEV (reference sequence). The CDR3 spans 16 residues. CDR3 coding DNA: TGTGCCAGCAGTCTCCTGATGACAGGAACTCGGGGCGAGCAGTACTTC. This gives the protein CASSLLMTGTRGEQYF.

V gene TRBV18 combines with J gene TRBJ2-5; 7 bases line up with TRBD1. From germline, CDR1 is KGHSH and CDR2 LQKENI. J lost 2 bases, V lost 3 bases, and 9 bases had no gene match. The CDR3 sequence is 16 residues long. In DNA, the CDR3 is TGTGCCAGCTCACCGCCGAACAGGGGAAGGCAAGAGACCCAGTACTTC. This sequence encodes CASSPPNRGRQETQYF.

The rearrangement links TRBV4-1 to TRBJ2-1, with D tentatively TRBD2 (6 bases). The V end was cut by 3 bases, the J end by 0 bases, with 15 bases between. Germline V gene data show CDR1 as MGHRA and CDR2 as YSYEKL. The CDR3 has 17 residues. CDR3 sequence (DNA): TGCGCCAGCAGCCATGGCGGGATGGGCCCCTCCTACAATGAGCAGTTCTTC. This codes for CASSHGGMGPSYNEQFF.

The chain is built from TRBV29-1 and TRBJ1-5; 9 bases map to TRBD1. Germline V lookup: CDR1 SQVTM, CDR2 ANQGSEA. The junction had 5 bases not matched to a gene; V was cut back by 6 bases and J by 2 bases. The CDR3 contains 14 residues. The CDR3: CSVGTGGGNQPQHF. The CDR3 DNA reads TGCAGCGTCGGCACAGGGGGCGGCAATCAGCCCCAGCATTTT.

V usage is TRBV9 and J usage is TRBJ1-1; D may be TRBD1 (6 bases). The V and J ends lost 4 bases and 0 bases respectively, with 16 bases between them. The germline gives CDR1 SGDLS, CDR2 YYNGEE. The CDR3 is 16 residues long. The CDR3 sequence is CASSTRGGALNTEAFF. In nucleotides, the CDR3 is TGTGCCAGCAGCACTAGAGGGGGGGCCTTGAACACTGAAGCTTTCTTT.

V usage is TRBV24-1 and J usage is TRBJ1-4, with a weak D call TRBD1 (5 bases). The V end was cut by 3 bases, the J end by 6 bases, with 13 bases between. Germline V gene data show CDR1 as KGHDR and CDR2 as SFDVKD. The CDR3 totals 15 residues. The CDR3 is CATSDPGWGDEKLFF. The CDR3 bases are TGTGCCACCAGTGATCCCGGTTGGGGCGATGAAAAACTGTTTTTT.

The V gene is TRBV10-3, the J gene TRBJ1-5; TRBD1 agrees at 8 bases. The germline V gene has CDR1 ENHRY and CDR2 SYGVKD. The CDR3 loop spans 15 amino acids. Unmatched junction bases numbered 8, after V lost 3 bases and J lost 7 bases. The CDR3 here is CAISDLGQGGQPQHF. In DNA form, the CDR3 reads TGTGCCATCAGTGACCTAGGACAGGGAGGGCAGCCCCAGCATTTT.

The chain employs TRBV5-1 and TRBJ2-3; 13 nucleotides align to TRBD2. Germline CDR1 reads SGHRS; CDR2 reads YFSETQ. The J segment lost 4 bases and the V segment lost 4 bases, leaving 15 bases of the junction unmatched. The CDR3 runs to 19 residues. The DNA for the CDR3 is TGCGCCAGCAGCACCGGACTAGCGGGGGAAGTTGGGTTGGCAGATACGCAGTATTTT. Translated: CASSTGLAGEVGLADTQYF.

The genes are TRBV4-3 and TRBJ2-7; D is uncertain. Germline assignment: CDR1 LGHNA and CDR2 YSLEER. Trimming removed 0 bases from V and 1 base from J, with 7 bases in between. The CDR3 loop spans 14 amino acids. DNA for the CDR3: TGCGCCAGCAGCCAAGACCGGCGGTCCTACGAGCAGTACTTC. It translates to CASSQDRRSYEQYF.

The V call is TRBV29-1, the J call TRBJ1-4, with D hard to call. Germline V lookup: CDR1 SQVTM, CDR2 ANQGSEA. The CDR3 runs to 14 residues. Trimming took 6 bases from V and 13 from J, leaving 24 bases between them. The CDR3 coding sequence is TGCAGCGTCCAGGTCGGGAGTCCCAACGGTGGACTGTTTTTT. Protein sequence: CSVQVGSPNGGLFF. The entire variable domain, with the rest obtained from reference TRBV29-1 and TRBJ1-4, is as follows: SAVISQKPSRDICQRGTSLTIQCQVDSQVTMMFWYRQQPGQSLTLIATANQGSEATYESGFVIDKFPISRPNLTFSTLTVSNMSPEDSSIYLCSVQVGSPNGGLFFGSGTQLSVL.

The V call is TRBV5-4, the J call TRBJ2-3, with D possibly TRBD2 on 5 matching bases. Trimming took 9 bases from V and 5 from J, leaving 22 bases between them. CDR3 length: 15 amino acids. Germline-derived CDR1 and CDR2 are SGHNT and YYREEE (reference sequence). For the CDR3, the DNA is TGTGCCAATGGGGTGAGGAGCACTGAGGGAGATACGCAGTATTTT. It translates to CANGVRSTEGDTQYF.

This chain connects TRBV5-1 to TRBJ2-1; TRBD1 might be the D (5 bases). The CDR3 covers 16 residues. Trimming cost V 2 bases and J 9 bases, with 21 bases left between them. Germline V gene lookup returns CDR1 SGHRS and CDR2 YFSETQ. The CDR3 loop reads CASSFSPGHLDSEQFF. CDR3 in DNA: TGCGCCAGCAGCTTCTCTCCAGGGCACTTGGATAGTGAGCAGTTCTTC. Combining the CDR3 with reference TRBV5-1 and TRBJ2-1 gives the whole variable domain KAGVTQTPRYLIKTRGQQVTLSCSPISGHRSVSWYQQTPGQGLQFLFEYFSETQRNKGNFPGRFSGRQFSNSRSEMNVSTLELGDSALYLCASSFSPGHLDSEQFFGPGTRLTVL.

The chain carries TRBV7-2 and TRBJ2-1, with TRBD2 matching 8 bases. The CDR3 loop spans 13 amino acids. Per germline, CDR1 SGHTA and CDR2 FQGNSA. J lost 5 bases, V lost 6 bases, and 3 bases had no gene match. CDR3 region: CASRKAGDNEQFF. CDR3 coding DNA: TGTGCCAGCAGGAAAGCGGGGGACAATGAGCAGTTCTTC.

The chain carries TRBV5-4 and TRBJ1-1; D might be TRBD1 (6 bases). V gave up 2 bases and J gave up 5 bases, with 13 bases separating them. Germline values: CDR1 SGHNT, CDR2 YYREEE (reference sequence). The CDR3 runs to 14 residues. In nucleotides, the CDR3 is TGTGCCAGCAGCTTTGGGGGCAGTAGGACTGAAGCTTTCTTT. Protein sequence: CASSFGGSRTEAFF.

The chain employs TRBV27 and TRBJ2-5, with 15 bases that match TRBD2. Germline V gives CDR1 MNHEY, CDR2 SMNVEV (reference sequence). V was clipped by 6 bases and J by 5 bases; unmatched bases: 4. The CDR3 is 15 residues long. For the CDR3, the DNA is TGTGCCAGCAGCCCAGGGACTAGCGGGAGGGAGACCCAGTACTTC. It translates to CASSPGTSGRETQYF.

This CDR3 reads CASSQSKSHTFRAAEAFF. For the CDR3, the DNA is TGCGCCAGCAGTCAATCTAAATCCCACACCTTCAGGGCCGCTGAAGCTTTCTTT. This sequence joins TRBV23-1 and TRBJ1-1; a possible D gene is TRBD1 (5 bases). TRBV23-1 has ORF status, its function being uncertain. This CDR3 is built from 18 residues. V lost 0 bases and J 6 bases, leaving 23 bases between the germline ends.

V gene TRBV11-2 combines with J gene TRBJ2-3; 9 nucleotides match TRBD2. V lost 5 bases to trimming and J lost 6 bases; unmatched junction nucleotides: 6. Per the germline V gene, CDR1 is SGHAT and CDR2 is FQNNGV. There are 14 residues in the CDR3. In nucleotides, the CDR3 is TGTGCCAGCAGCCACCTAGCGGGGAGCGATACGCAGTATTTT. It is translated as CASSHLAGSDTQYF. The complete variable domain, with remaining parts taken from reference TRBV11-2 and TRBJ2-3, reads EAGVAQSPRYKIIEKRQSVAFWCNPISGHATLYWYQQILGQGPKLLIQFQNNGVVDDSQLPKDRFSAERLKGVDSTLKIQPAKLEDSAVYLCASSHLAGSDTQYFGPGTRLTVL.

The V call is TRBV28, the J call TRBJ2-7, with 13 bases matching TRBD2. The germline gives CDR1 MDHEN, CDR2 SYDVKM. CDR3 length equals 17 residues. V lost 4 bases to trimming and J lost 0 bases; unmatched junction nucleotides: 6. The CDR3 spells CASSWRTSGRSSYEQYF. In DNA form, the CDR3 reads TGTGCCAGCAGTTGGCGGACTAGCGGGAGAAGCTCCTACGAGCAGTACTTC. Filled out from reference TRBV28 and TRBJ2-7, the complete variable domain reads DVKVTQSSRYLVKRTGEKVFLECVQDMDHENMFWYRQDPGLGLRLIYFSYDVKMKEKGDIPEGYSVSREKKERFSLILESASTNQTSMYLCASSWRTSGRSSYEQYFGPGTRLTVT.

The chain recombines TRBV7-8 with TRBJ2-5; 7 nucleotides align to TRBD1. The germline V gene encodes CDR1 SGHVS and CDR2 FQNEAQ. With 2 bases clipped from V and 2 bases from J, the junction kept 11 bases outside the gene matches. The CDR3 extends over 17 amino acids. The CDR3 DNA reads TGTGCCAGCAGCTTATTAGGGACAGCTGCCCGGCAAGAGACCCAGTACTTC. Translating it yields CASSLLGTAARQETQYF.

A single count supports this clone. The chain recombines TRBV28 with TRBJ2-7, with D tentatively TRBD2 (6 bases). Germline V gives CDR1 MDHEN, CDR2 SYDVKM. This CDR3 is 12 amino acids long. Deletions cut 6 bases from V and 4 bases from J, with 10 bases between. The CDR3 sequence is CASSRREYEQYF. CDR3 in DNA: TGTGCCAGCAGCCGGAGGGAATACGAGCAGTACTTC.

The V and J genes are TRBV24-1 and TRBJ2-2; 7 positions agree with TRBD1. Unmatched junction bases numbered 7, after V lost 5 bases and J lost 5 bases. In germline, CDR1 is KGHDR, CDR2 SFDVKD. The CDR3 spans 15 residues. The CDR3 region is CATSGRDRKTGELFF. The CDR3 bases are TGTGCCACCAGTGGTCGGGACAGAAAGACCGGGGAGCTGTTTTTT.